Each of the 31 T cell receptor beta chains below was sequenced from the same sample in a study of T cell repertoires in cytomegalovirus infection. Via MiXCR, TCRdb re-called the reads, giving one row per CDR3 protein. Of about 740,000 distinct CDR3 sequences in the sample, 35% were seen once. The sample was PBMCs. These receptor sequences come from a human donor in good health (CMV status not recorded). Some clones in this sample may be carry-over from other donors' samples.

The rearrangement joins TRBV7-6 to TRBJ2-7; perhaps TRBD2 as D (6 bases). The CDR3 is 13 amino acids. V lost 7 bases and J 1 base, leaving 11 bases between the germline ends. Germline CDR1 SGHVS, CDR2 FNYEAQ. The CDR3 DNA follows: TGTGCCAGCACCCCGGGGGAGTCCTACGAGCAGTACTTC. Amino acids: CASTPGESYEQYF.

This clonotype was seen only a few times. The chain combines TRBV28 with TRBJ1-1; D is possibly TRBD1 (5 bases). Germline V lookup: CDR1 MDHEN, CDR2 SYDVKM. Trimming pared 1 base from V and 1 base from J, leaving 10 bases between. The CDR3 is made up of 15 amino acids. The CDR3 here is CASSLSNGGNTEAFF. The DNA of the CDR3 is TGTGCCAGCAGTTTATCCAACGGGGGGAACACTGAAGCTTTCTTT.

This clonotype was seen only a few times. The rearrangement uses TRBV12-3 or TRBV12-4 and TRBJ2-1; TRBD2 matches at 11 bases. The CDR3 length is 12 residues. J gave up 5 bases and V 9 bases, and 0 bases lay outside the gene matches. In DNA form, the CDR3 reads TGTGCCAGTAGCGGGGGGGACAATGAGCAGTTCTTC. Translated: CASSGGDNEQFF.

This chain links TRBV6-1 with TRBJ1-5; D may be TRBD1 (5 bases). Germline V gives CDR1 MNHNS, CDR2 SASEGT. The CDR3 loop spans 14 amino acids. Between the trimmed V and J ends, which lost 4 bases and 8 bases, there was a span of 15 bases. CDR3 coding DNA: TGTGCCAGCAGTGCCGGGACGGAAGTGAAGCCCCAGCATTTT. Translated: CASSAGTEVKPQHF.

The sample holds a few counts of this clonotype. The rearrangement links TRBV28 to TRBJ2-5, with D possibly matching TRBD2 (6 bases). The germline V and J ends were trimmed by 2 bases and 3 bases, with 7 bases remaining between them. The CDR3 runs to 13 residues. Germline CDR1 is MDHEN and CDR2 is SYDVKM. The CDR3 reads CASSLRLEETQYF. In nucleotides, the CDR3 is TGTGCCAGCAGTTTAAGACTAGAAGAGACCCAGTACTTC.

V usage is TRBV15 and J usage is TRBJ1-1, with TRBD1 identical over 8 bases. Germline values: CDR1 LNHNV, CDR2 YYDKDF (reference sequence). This CDR3 is built from 18 residues. V trimming: 3 bases; J trimming: 5 bases; junction bases outside the gene matches: 17. This CDR3 is CATSSSRQGKGLRTEAFF. The CDR3 coding sequence is TGTGCCACCAGCAGTTCCCGACAGGGGAAGGGTCTGAGGACTGAAGCTTTCTTT.

The gene calls are TRBV29-1 and TRBJ1-1; D unclear. This CDR3 has 10 residues. Looked up from germline, CDR1 is SQVTM and CDR2 is ANQGSEA. V lost 6 bases, J lost 6 bases, and 8 bases lay in between. The CDR3 spells CSVENAEAFF. CDR3 nucleotide sequence: TGCAGCGTCGAAAACGCTGAAGCTTTCTTT.

The rearrangement uses TRBV12-3 or TRBV12-4 and TRBJ2-3, with D possibly TRBD2 on 7 matching bases. Trimming pared 8 bases from V and 5 bases from J, leaving 20 bases between. The CDR3 runs to 15 residues. The CDR3 sequence: CASVMGGALEDTQYF. In nucleotides, the CDR3 is TGTGCCAGCGTGATGGGGGGGGCCTTGGAAGATACGCAGTATTTT.

The rearrangement uses TRBV6-5 and TRBJ2-1; 12 bases align to TRBD2. The CDR3 contains 15 residues. The germline gives CDR1 MNHEY, CDR2 SVGAGI. The ends lost 6 bases at V and 5 bases at J; junction bases unmatched: 5. CDR3 sequence (DNA): TGTGCCAGCAGATCACTAGCGGGAGGACACAATGAGCAGTTCTTC. As protein: CASRSLAGGHNEQFF.

This clonotype has at least ten counts. DNA for the CDR3: TGTGCCAGCAGCTCCGGGGATAGCAATCAGCCCCAGCATTTT. The encoded protein is CASSSGDSNQPQHF. The rearrangement uses TRBV28 and TRBJ1-5; D ambiguous. V was cut by 6 bases and J by 0 bases, with 9 bases left in between. The CDR3 runs to 14 residues. CDR1 is MDHEN and CDR2 is SYDVKM in the germline V gene.

There are a few counts of this clonotype. The chain uses TRBV7-6 and TRBJ2-1; 9 nucleotides agree with TRBD2. J gave up 7 bases and V 6 bases, and 4 bases lay outside the gene matches. Germline CDR1 and CDR2: SGHVS and FNYEAQ. This CDR3 is 13 amino acids long. CDR3 nucleotides: TGTGCCAGCAGTATTAGCGGGAGAAATGAGCAGTTCTTC. Amino acid sequence: CASSISGRNEQFF. The complete variable domain, with remaining parts taken from reference TRBV7-6 and TRBJ2-1, reads GAGVSQSPRYKVTKRGQDVALRCDPISGHVSLYWYRQALGQGPEFLTYFNYEAQQDKSGLPNDRFSAERPEGSISTLTIQRTEQRDSAMYRCASSISGRNEQFFGPGTRLTVL.

To note about this clonotype: A much more abundant neighbour one base away suggests this may be a read error. This chain joins TRBV7-2 and TRBJ2-7; 9 nucleotides align to TRBD2. The CDR3 consists of 17 residues. The V segment lost 8 bases and the J segment 4 bases; nucleotides outside the gene matches: 18. Germline-derived CDR1 and CDR2 are SGHTA and FQGNSA. The CDR3 region is CASRSRATLAGVYEQYF. CDR3 bases: TGTGCCAGCCGCTCCCGGGCTACGTTAGCGGGGGTTTACGAGCAGTACTTC.

The chain uses TRBV20-1 and TRBJ2-1; the match to TRBD2 covers 7 bases. Germline V gene lookup returns CDR1 DFQATT and CDR2 SNEGSKA (reference sequence). The CDR3 totals 14 residues. Trimming cost V 0 bases and J 5 bases; bases outside gene matches: 4. The CDR3 spells CSARDGGRHNEQFF. DNA for the CDR3: TGCAGTGCTAGAGATGGCGGGAGACACAATGAGCAGTTCTTC.

This clonotype was detected a few times. The chain is built from TRBV7-2 and TRBJ1-5; D unresolved. V lost 4 bases and J lost 7, with 14 bases in between. The CDR3 length is 14 residues. The V gene's germline CDR1 is SGHTA and CDR2 FQGNSA. This chain's CDR3 is CASSSDHVPQPQHF. The CDR3 DNA reads as TGTGCCAGCAGCTCGGACCATGTCCCCCAGCCCCAGCATTTT.

This clonotype appeared many times. The chain uses TRBV7-2 and TRBJ1-4; 7 nucleotides match TRBD1. The CDR3 contains 17 residues. Per germline, CDR1 SGHTA and CDR2 FQGNSA. V lost 1 base to trimming and J lost 8 bases; unmatched junction nucleotides: 13. The CDR3 nucleotides read TGTGCCAGCAGCTTAGAACAGGGGTGGTTTCGGGAGGAAAAACTGTTTTTT. Its protein product is CASSLEQGWFREEKLFF. Full variable domain (remainder filled in from reference TRBV7-2 and TRBJ1-4): GAGVSQSPSNKVTEKGKDVELRCDPISGHTALYWYRQSLGQGLEFLIYFQGNSAPDKSGLPSDRFSAERTGGSVSTLTIQRTQQEDSAVYLCASSLEQGWFREEKLFFGSGTQLSVL.

The chain uses TRBV7-9 and TRBJ2-3, with D possibly matching TRBD1 (6 bases). There are 16 residues in the CDR3. Germline CDR1 reads SEHNR; CDR2 reads FQNEAQ (reference sequence). The V end lost 5 bases, the J end lost 0 bases, and 15 bases lay between the germline ends. The CDR3 nucleotides are TGTGCCAGCAGCACCTCAGGGGTCGCTAGCACAGATACGCAGTATTTT. This codes for CASSTSGVASTDTQYF.

This clonotype was seen a few times. The chain has TRBV7-8 and TRBJ2-7, with TRBD1 matching over 9 bases. CDR1 and CDR2 (germline): SGHVS, FQNEAQ. Losses at the gene ends were 0 bases for V and 0 bases for J; bases not matched to a gene: 3. The CDR3 sequence is 16 residues long. The CDR3 DNA reads TGTGCCAGCAGCTTAGCCCGGGACAGGGCCTCCTACGAGCAGTACTTC. Translated: CASSLARDRASYEQYF.

This sequence joins TRBV6-2 or TRBV6-3 and TRBJ1-5, with a tentative D call TRBD1 (6 bases). The CDR3 is 16 amino acids. The germline V gene encodes CDR1 MNHEY and CDR2 SVGEGT. Trimming took 0 bases from V and 8 from J, leaving 17 bases between them. This CDR3 reads CASSYSRSGEKEPQHF. The CDR3, as DNA: TGTGCCAGCAGTTACTCGAGGTCAGGGGAAAAGGAGCCCCAGCATTTT.

The chain links TRBV28 to TRBJ2-3, with a possible D match to TRBD1 (6 bases). The V end lost 8 bases, the J end lost 1 base, and 10 bases lay between the germline ends. The CDR3 has 13 residues. The germline V gene has CDR1 MDHEN and CDR2 SYDVKM. CDR3 nucleotides: TGTGCCAGCCATCCAGGGGGCACAGATACGCAGTATTTT. It is translated as CASHPGGTDTQYF.

The J gene is TRBJ1-4, the V gene TRBV28; D may be TRBD1 (5 bases). CDR1 is MDHEN and CDR2 is SYDVKM in the germline V gene. The V and J ends lost 6 bases and 4 bases respectively, with 15 bases between them. The CDR3 spans 15 residues. This CDR3 is CASRGDPGFNEKLFF. CDR3 bases: TGTGCCAGCAGGGGGGACCCTGGCTTTAATGAAAAACTGTTTTTT.

Points on this clonotype: With a much larger clone just one base away, this may be a read error. The CDR3 does not close with the conserved phenylalanine or tryptophan, likely indicating a read error. This chain uses TRBV14 with TRBJ1-5; no reliable D call. The CDR3 has 16 residues. With 2 bases removed from V and 2 bases from J, the gap between germline ends came to 13 bases. CDR1 is SGHDN, CDR2 FVKESK, per germline. Written as DNA, the CDR3 is TGTGCCAGCAGCCAATCCACAGAGTTCGGCAATCAGCCCCAGCATGTT. Translating it yields CASSQSTEFGNQPQHV.

Ten or more counts support this clonotype. This sequence joins TRBV6-1 and TRBJ2-1; TRBD2 matches at 10 bases. Trimming cost V 5 bases and J 9 bases; bases outside gene matches: 10. The CDR3 totals 15 residues. Germline-derived CDR1 and CDR2 are MNHNS and SASEGT. CDR3 region: CASSFLLAGEGEQFF. In DNA form, the CDR3 reads TGTGCCAGCAGTTTCCTCCTAGCGGGAGAAGGTGAGCAGTTCTTC.

The chain links TRBV7-9 to TRBJ2-7, with D possibly matching TRBD1 (6 bases). This CDR3 has 12 residues. Germline CDR1 reads SEHNR; CDR2 reads FQNEAQ (reference sequence). Between the trimmed V and J ends, which lost 3 bases and 13 bases, there was a span of 16 bases. In nucleotides, the CDR3 is TGTGCCAGCAGCTTCCGGGACAACGAGAATTACTTC. It encodes CASSFRDNENYF.

The chain recombines TRBV28 with TRBJ2-6; possible D gene TRBD2, 5 bases. The V gene's germline CDR1 is MDHEN and CDR2 SYDVKM. This CDR3 comprises 12 residues. Trimming pared 5 bases from V and 15 bases from J, leaving 14 bases between. The CDR3 sequence is CASSPSLADLTF. CDR3 sequence (DNA): TGTGCCAGCAGTCCCTCTCTAGCCGACCTGACTTTC. Combining the CDR3 with reference TRBV28 and TRBJ2-6 gives the whole variable domain DVKVTQSSRYLVKRTGEKVFLECVQDMDHENMFWYRQDPGLGLRLIYFSYDVKMKEKGDIPEGYSVSREKKERFSLILESASTNQTSMYLCASSPSLADLTFGAGSRLTVL.

J is TRBJ1-1 and V is TRBV7-2; D is perhaps TRBD1 (5 bases). Trimming removed 4 bases from V and 9 bases from J, with 18 bases in between. This CDR3 is 14 amino acids long. The germline CDR1 and CDR2 sequences are SGHTA and FQGNSA. The CDR3 nucleotides read TGTGCCAGCAGCTCCTACCGGGACGCCCGGAAAGCTTTCTTT. Protein product: CASSSYRDARKAFF.

This clonotype showed up just a few times. This chain uses TRBV7-9 with TRBJ2-7; the D gene is possibly TRBD2 (6 bases). The CDR3 runs to 21 residues. V was trimmed by 5 bases and J by 1 base, leaving 33 bases between them. Germline V lookup: CDR1 SEHNR, CDR2 FQNEAQ (reference sequence). The CDR3 loop is CASSPGSLGRGRHQRSYEQYF. The CDR3 region has the DNA TGTGCCAGCAGCCCCGGGAGCCTGGGACGAGGTCGCCACCAAAGGTCCTACGAGCAGTACTTC.

This clonotype was seen just once. No conserved phenylalanine or tryptophan ends this CDR3, so it is likely a read error. The chain links TRBV3-1 to TRBJ1-3; D unclear. The CDR3 runs to 15 residues. The germline CDR1 and CDR2 sequences are LGHDT and YNNKEL (reference sequence). Trimming took off 1 base at V and 0 bases at J, with 7 bases between the two ends. The CDR3 nucleotides are TGTGCCAGCAGCCAAGCGGGCAGCTCTGGAAACACCATATATTTG. Its protein product is CASSQAGSSGNTIYL.

The J gene is TRBJ2-6, the V gene TRBV29-1; 8 positions agree with TRBD1. V was pared by 7 bases and J by 4 bases, with 18 bases of the junction left unmatched. The CDR3 extends over 18 amino acids. CDR1 SQVTM and CDR2 ANQGSEA come from the germline V gene. The CDR3 DNA reads TGCAGCGCCCTAGGACAGGGCTCGATGGGTATGGGGGCCAACGTCCTGACTTTC. Amino acid sequence: CSALGQGSMGMGANVLTF. Full variable domain (rest looked up from reference TRBV29-1 and TRBJ2-6): SAVISQKPSRDICQRGTSLTIQCQVDSQVTMMFWYRQQPGQSLTLIATANQGSEATYESGFVIDKFPISRPNLTFSTLTVSNMSPEDSSIYLCSALGQGSMGMGANVLTFGAGSRLTVL.

This clonotype appeared many times. The chain has TRBV19 and TRBJ1-6; D not certain. V was cut by 5 bases and J by 7 bases, with 9 bases left in between. Germline-derived CDR1 and CDR2 are LNHDA and SQIVND (reference sequence). The CDR3 sequence is 13 residues long. CDR3 in amino acids: CASSWGQNSPLHF. DNA of the CDR3: TGTGCCAGTAGTTGGGGTCAGAATTCACCCCTCCACTTT. The full variable domain, in which reference TRBV19 and TRBJ1-6 provide the parts outside the CDR3, is DGGITQSPKYLFRKEGQNVTLSCEQNLNHDAMYWYRQDPGQGLRLIYYSQIVNDFQKGDIAEGYSVSREKKESFPLTVTSAQKNPTAFYLCASSWGQNSPLHFGNGTRLTVT.

There are many counts of this clonotype. The chain couples TRBV7-2 to TRBJ2-5; D is ambiguous. V lost 3 bases and J lost 1, with 6 bases in between. The CDR3 totals 13 residues. Germline V gene sequence: CDR1 SGHTA, CDR2 FQGNSA. This chain's CDR3 is CASSLSSQETQYF. The DNA for the CDR3 is TGTGCCAGCAGCTTGAGCTCCCAAGAGACCCAGTACTTC.

This clonotype was observed a handful of times. The V call is TRBV11-2, the J call TRBJ1-1; 8 bases fit TRBD1. Germline V gene data show CDR1 as SGHAT and CDR2 as FQNNGV. The CDR3 has 15 amino acids. The V gene end was trimmed by 3 bases and the J gene end by 4 bases; junction bases not matched to a gene: 7. The CDR3 nucleotides read TGTGCCAGCAGCTTTTTGGGACAGGAGTTCACTGAAGCTTTCTTT. Amino acids: CASSFLGQEFTEAFF.